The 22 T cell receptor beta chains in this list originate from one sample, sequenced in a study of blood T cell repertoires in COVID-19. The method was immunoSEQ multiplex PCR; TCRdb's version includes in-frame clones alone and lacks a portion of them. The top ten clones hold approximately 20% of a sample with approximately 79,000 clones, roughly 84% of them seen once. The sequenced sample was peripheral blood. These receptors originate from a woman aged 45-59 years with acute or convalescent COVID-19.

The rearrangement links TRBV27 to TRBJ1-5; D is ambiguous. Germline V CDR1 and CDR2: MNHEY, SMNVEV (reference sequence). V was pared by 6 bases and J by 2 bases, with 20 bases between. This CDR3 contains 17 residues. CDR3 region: CASSRTPPGSGNQPQHF. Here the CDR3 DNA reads TGTGCCAGCAGCCGAACCCCCCCGGGGAGCGGCAATCAGCCCCAGCATTTT.

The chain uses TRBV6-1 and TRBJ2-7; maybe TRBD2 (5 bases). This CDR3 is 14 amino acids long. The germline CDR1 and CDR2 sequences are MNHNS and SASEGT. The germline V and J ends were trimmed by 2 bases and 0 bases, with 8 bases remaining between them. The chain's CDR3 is CASSERGVSYEQYF. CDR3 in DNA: TGTGCCAGCAGTGAACGGGGAGTCTCCTACGAGCAGTACTTC.

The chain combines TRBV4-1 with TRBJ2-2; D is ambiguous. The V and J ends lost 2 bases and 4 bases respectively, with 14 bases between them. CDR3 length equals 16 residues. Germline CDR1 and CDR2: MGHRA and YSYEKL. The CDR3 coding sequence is TGCGCCAGCAGCCAAAGTGAGCGATTTACCACCGGGGAGCTGTTTTTT. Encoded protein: CASSQSERFTTGELFF.

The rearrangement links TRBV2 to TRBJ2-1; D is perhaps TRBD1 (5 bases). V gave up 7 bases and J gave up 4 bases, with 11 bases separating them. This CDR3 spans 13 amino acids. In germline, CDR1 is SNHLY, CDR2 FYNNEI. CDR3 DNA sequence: TGTGCCAGCAATTTAGGGGATTACAATGAGCAGTTCTTC. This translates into CASNLGDYNEQFF.

DNA of the CDR3: TGTGCCTTCCGGGGAGCCCACACCGGGGAGCTGTTTTTT. Protein sequence: CAFRGAHTGELFF. The genes are TRBV30 and TRBJ2-2, with D possibly being TRBD2 (5 bases). The CDR3 length is 13 residues. The V gene's germline CDR1 is GTSNPN and CDR2 SVGIG (reference sequence). V was shortened by 7 bases and J by 3 bases, with 12 bases between the two germline ends.

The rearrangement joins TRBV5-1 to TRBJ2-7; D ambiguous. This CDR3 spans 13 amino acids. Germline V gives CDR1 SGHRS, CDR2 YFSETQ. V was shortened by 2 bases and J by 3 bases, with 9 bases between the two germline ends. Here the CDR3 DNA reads TGCGCCAGCAGCTTACCCAGTGGCTACGAGCAGTACTTC. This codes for CASSLPSGYEQYF.

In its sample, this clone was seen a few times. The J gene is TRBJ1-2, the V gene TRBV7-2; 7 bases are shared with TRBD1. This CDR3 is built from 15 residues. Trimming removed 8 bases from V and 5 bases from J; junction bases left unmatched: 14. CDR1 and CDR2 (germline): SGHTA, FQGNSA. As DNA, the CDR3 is TGTGCCAGCGGGTTTACAGGGGCCCTGGGGTATGGCTACACCTTC. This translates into CASGFTGALGYGYTF.

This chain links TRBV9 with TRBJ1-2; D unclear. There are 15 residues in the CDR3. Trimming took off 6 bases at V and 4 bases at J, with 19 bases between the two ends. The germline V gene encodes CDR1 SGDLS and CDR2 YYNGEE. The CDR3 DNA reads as TGTGCCAGCACTCTCGACATTTTTGGTTCCTATGGCTACACCTTC. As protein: CASTLDIFGSYGYTF.

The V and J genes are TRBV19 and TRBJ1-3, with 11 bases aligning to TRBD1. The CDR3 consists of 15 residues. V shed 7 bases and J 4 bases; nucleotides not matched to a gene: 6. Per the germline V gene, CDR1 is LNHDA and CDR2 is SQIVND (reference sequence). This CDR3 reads CASTRDRGLGNTIYF. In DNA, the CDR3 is TGTGCCAGTACCCGGGACAGGGGGTTAGGAAACACCATATATTTT.

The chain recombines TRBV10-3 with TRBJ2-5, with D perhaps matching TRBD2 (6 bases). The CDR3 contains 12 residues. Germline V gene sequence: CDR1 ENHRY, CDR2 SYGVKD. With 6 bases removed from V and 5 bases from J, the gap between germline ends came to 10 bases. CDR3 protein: CAISGTAETQYF. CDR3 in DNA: TGTGCCATCAGCGGGACTGCGGAGACCCAGTACTTC.

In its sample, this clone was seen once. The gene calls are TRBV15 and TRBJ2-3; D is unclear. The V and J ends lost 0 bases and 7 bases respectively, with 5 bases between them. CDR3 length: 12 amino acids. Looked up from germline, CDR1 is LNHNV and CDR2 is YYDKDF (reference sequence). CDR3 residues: CATSREQNTQYF. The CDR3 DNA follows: TGTGCCACCAGCAGAGAGCAGAATACGCAGTATTTT.

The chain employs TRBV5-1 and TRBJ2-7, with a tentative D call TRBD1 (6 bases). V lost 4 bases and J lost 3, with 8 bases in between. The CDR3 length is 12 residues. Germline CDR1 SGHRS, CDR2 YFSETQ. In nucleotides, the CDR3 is TGCGCCAGCAGCCGGGACAACTACGAGCAGTACTTC. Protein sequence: CASSRDNYEQYF.

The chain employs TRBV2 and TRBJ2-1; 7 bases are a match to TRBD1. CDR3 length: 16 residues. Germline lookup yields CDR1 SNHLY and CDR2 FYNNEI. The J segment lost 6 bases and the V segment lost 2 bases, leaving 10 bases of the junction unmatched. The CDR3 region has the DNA TGTGCCAGCAGTGAAAGGGGGCCTCCGGGTCGCAATGAGCAGTTCTTC. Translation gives CASSERGPPGRNEQFF.

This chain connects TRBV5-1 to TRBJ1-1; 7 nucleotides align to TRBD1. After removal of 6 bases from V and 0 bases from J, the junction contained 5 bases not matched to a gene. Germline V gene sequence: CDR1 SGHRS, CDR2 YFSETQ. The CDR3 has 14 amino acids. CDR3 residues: CASIAGTVNTEAFF. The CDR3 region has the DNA TGCGCCAGCATAGCCGGGACAGTGAACACTGAAGCTTTCTTT.

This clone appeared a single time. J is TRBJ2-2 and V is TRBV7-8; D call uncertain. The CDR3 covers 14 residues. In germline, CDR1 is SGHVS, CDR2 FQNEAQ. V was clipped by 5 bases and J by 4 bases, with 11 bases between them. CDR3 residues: CASSPELGTGELFF. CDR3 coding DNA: TGTGCCAGCAGCCCGGAGTTGGGCACCGGGGAGCTGTTTTTT.

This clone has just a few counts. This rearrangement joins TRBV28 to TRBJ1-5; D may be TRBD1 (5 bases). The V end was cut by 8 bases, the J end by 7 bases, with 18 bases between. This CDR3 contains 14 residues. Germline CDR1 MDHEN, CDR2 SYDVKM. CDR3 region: CASRTDKTRQPQHF. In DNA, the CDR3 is TGTGCCAGCCGCACGGACAAGACTAGACAGCCCCAGCATTTT.

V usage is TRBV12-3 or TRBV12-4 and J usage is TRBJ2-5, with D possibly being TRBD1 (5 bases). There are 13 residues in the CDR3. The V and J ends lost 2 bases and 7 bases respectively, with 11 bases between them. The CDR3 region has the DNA TGTGCCAGCAGTTTACAGGGTCCAGGGACCCAGTACTTC. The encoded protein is CASSLQGPGTQYF.

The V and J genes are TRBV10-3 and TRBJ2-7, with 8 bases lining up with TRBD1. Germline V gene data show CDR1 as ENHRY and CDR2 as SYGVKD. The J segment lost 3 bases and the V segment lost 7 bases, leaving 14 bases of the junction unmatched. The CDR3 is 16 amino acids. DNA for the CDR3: TGTGCCATCATGGGGGCCGGGACAGGAGCTCTCTACGAGCAGTACTTC. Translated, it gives CAIMGAGTGALYEQYF.

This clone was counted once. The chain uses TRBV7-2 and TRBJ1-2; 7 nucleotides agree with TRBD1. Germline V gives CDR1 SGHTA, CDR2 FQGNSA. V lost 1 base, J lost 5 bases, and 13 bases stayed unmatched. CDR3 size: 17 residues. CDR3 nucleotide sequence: TGTGCCAGCAGCTTAGGAGGGGGCGCGCGGCTCGGATATGGCTACACCTTC. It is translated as CASSLGGGARLGYGYTF.

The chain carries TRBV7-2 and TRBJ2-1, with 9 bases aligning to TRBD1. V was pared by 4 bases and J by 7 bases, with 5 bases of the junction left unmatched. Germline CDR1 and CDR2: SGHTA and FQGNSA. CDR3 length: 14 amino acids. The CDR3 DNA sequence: TGTGCCAGCAGCTCAAACAGGGGGCTAAATGAGCAGTTCTTC. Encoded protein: CASSSNRGLNEQFF.

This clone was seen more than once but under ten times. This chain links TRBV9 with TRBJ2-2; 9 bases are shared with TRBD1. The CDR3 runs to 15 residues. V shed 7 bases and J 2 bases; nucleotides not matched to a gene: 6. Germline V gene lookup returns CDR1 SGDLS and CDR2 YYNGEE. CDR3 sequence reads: CASRGQGTNTGELFF. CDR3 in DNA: TGTGCCAGCCGAGGACAGGGGACAAACACCGGGGAGCTGTTTTTT.

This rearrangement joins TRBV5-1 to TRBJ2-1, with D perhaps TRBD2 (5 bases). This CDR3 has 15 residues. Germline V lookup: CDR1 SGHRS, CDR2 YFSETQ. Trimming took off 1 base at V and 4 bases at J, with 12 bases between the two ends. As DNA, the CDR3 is TGCGCCAGCAGCTTGAGGGATAGCGCATACAATGAGCAGTTCTTC. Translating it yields CASSLRDSAYNEQFF.